The 24 T cell receptor beta chains reported below all come from one sample, sequenced in a study of tumor-infiltrating lymphocytes in oesophageal squamous cell carcinoma. TCRdb reanalysed the PCR reads using MiXCR and keeps one entry per CDR3 protein. Among approximately 15,000 distinct CDR3 sequences listed, about 50% were seen once. The sample taken for sequencing was esophageal tumor tissue. The receptors come from a male donor with esophageal squamous cell carcinoma.

By share, this clonotype counts as medium-sized. The chain carries TRBV7-9 and TRBJ2-7, with TRBD2 matching over 14 bases. Germline loops: CDR1 SEHNR, CDR2 FQNEAQ (reference sequence). CDR3 length: 16 residues. The V segment lost 5 bases and the J segment 7 bases; nucleotides outside the gene matches: 10. The CDR3 sequence: CASSPRTSGRNVEQYF. The CDR3, as DNA: TGTGCCAGCAGCCCGCGGACTAGCGGGAGGAATGTTGAGCAGTACTTC.

This chain connects TRBV6-1 to TRBJ2-5, with TRBD1 identical over 10 bases. The DNA end is a closer match to TRBJ1-2, so the J assignment may be wrong. The CDR3 totals 14 residues. Germline V CDR1 and CDR2: MNHNS, SASEGT. CDR3 region: CASRATGGVYGYTF. For the CDR3, the DNA is TGTGCCAGCAGGGCGACAGGGGGCGTCTATGGCTACACCTTC.

Details on this clonotype: The junction does not match germline at one end; this may be a read error. The CDR3 coding sequence is TGTGCCAGCAGCAGAGACGGGGGGGCTGAAGCTTTCTTC. This translates into CASSRDGGAEAFF. The rearrangement uses TRBV7-8 and TRBJ2-3; TRBD2 matches at 8 bases. Germline V gene lookup returns CDR1 SGHVS and CDR2 FQNEAQ. This CDR3 region has 13 residues.

The gene calls are TRBV7-2 and TRBJ2-1; TRBD2 matches at 11 bases. The J call may be mistaken, given a closer DNA end match to TRBJ2-7. The CDR3 has 14 amino acids. Germline CDR1 is SGHTA and CDR2 is FQGNSA. The CDR3 loop is CASSLYSGGGEQYF. In DNA, the CDR3 is TGTGCCAGCAGCTTATATAGCGGGGGGGGCGAGCAGTACTTC.

In regard to this clonotype: An end of the junction differs from the germline gene, which may be a read error. The genes are TRBV11-1 and TRBJ2-5, with D uncertain. This CDR3 is 15 amino acids long. From germline, CDR1 is SGHAT and CDR2 FQDESV (reference sequence). The CDR3: CASSLFNGRNSPLHF. The CDR3 coding sequence is TGTGCCAGCAGCTTATTCAACGGAAGGAATTCACCCCTCCACTTC. Filled out from reference TRBV11-1 and TRBJ2-5, the complete variable domain reads EAEVAQSPRYKITEKSQAVAFWCDPISGHATLYWYRQILGQGPELLVQFQDESVVDDSQLPKDRFSAERLKGVDSTLKIQPAELGDSAMYLCASSLFNGRNSPLHFGPGTRLLVL.

Remarks on this clonotype: This may stem from a read error, because a much larger clone lies one nucleotide away. The rearrangement joins TRBV20-1 to TRBJ2-4, with D possibly TRBD2 on 6 matching bases. The J call is doubtful: the DNA matches TRBJ2-7 better. The germline V gene has CDR1 DFQATT and CDR2 SNEGSKA (reference sequence). This CDR3 is 13 amino acids long. The CDR3 loop reads CSAMRTDYYEQYF. The DNA of the CDR3 is TGCAGTGCCATGAGGACGGACTACTACGAGCAGTACTTC.

The V and J genes are TRBV7-3 and TRBJ2-5, with D hard to call. With the DNA end fitting TRBJ2-1 better, the J assignment may be wrong. Germline CDR1 is SGHTA and CDR2 is FQGTGA. The CDR3 totals 15 residues. The CDR3 region has the DNA TGTGCCAGCAGCTTAATGGCTAATAAGGTCAATGAGCAGTTCTTC. Protein: CASSLMANKVNEQFF.

This chain connects TRBV11-3 to TRBJ1-1; D ambiguous. Trimming pared 1 base from V and 5 bases from J, leaving 8 bases between. Per the germline V gene, CDR1 is SGHNT and CDR2 is YENEEA. The CDR3 sequence is 13 residues long. DNA for the CDR3: TGTGCCAGCAGCTTAGGGGAGAGAACTGAAGCTTTCTTT. Translating it yields CASSLGERTEAFF.

Judged by abundance, this clonotype is medium-sized. The genes are TRBV12-3 or TRBV12-4 and TRBJ2-2, with D perhaps TRBD1 (6 bases). Trimming left V 6 bases short and J 5 bases short, with 10 bases between. This CDR3 spans 13 amino acids. CDR3 DNA sequence: TGTGCCAGCAGGGTGAGGGGGACCGGGGAGCTGTTTTTT. This codes for CASRVRGTGELFF.

The rearrangement joins TRBV28 to TRBJ2-3; 10 bases are a match to TRBD1. TRBJ2-5 matches the DNA end more closely, so the J call is doubtful. The V gene's germline CDR1 is MDHEN and CDR2 SYDVKM. The CDR3 loop spans 14 amino acids. The CDR3 DNA reads TGTGCCAGCTTGGAGGACAGGGGGCAAGAGACCCAGTACTTC. It encodes CASLEDRGQETQYF.

A note on this clonotype: No conserved phenylalanine or tryptophan is present at the end of the CDR3, so a read error is the likely explanation. The DNA is omitted, as the CDR3 cannot be located on it reliably, and the CDR3 follows TCRdb's listing. This chain joins TRBV7-4 and TRBJ2-5; TRBD1 reflects the table's D call only, with no check against the DNA. The CDR3 is 16 residues long, ends included. Germline CDR1 reads SGHVT; CDR2 reads SQSDAQ. This CDR3 reads CASSFLTGNSPLHFGN.

The V call is TRBV5-1, the J call TRBJ2-5; 10 positions agree with TRBD1. CDR1 and CDR2 from the germline V gene are SGHRS and YFSETQ. V shed 4 bases, J shed 5 bases, and the junction held 8 bases outside the gene matches. The CDR3 covers 15 residues. The CDR3 sequence is CASSPDRGQGETQYF. The DNA of the CDR3 is TGCGCCAGCAGCCCTGACAGGGGGCAAGGGGAGACCCAGTACTTC. The whole variable domain, remainder taken from reference TRBV5-1 and TRBJ2-5, is KAGVTQTPRYLIKTRGQQVTLSCSPISGHRSVSWYQQTPGQGLQFLFEYFSETQRNKGNFPGRFSGRQFSNSRSEMNVSTLELGDSALYLCASSPDRGQGETQYFGPGTRLLVL.

Sample share makes this clonotype medium-sized (0.01 to 0.1%). At one of its ends the junction is not consistent with the germline gene, which may arise from a read error. The chain joins TRBV5-4 to TRBJ2-7; TRBD1 aligns across 7 bases. From germline, CDR1 is SGHNT and CDR2 YYREEE (reference sequence). CDR3 length: 15 residues. In DNA, the CDR3 is TGCGCCAGCAGCCCCGGAGGACAGGAAAACTACGAGCAGTACTTC. Protein sequence: CASSPGGQENYEQYF. Full variable domain (missing parts from reference TRBV5-4 and TRBJ2-7): ETGVTQSPTHLIKTRGQQVTLRCSSQSGHNTVSWYQQALGQGPQFIFQYYREEENGRGNFPPRFSGLQFPNYSSELNVNALELDDSALYLCASSPGGQENYEQYFGPGTRLTVT.

The chain joins TRBV12-3 or TRBV12-4 to TRBJ2-1; D uncertain. V dropped 7 bases and J dropped 6 bases, with 13 bases sitting between them. This CDR3 region has 13 residues. The CDR3 is CASTPGLLNEQFF. CDR3 nucleotides: TGTGCCAGCACTCCTGGGCTCCTCAATGAGCAGTTCTTC.

This clonotype turned up a few times. V usage is TRBV28 and J usage is TRBJ1-1; tentatively, D is TRBD1 (5 bases). This CDR3 is 12 amino acids long. Between the trimmed V and J ends, which lost 7 bases and 4 bases, there was a span of 10 bases. Looked up from germline, CDR1 is MDHEN and CDR2 is SYDVKM. Written as DNA, the CDR3 is TGTGCCAGCATCCCCCAGGGCACTGAAGCTTTCTTT. Translated: CASIPQGTEAFF.

The rearrangement links TRBV7-6 to TRBJ2-1, with D maybe TRBD2 (5 bases). This CDR3 is built from 14 residues. Trimming cost V 0 bases and J 2 bases, with 5 bases left between them. The germline CDR1 and CDR2 sequences are SGHVS and FNYEAQ. DNA for the CDR3: TGTGCCAGCAGCTTAGCCGGGACCTACAATGAGCAGTTCTTC. Its protein is CASSLAGTYNEQFF.

The chain uses TRBV5-6 and TRBJ2-5; the D is unclear. Germline V lookup: CDR1 SGHDT, CDR2 YYEEEE. The CDR3 totals 13 residues. V was cut by 1 base and J by 11 bases, with 15 bases left in between. CDR3 protein: CASSLTGPYAQYF. In DNA, the CDR3 is TGTGCCAGCAGCTTGACCGGACCCTACGCGCAGTACTTC.

This clonotype is medium-sized. The J gene is TRBJ1-1, the V gene TRBV5-1; 7 bases match TRBD1. The CDR3 contains 13 residues. V lost 4 bases, J lost 10 bases, and 10 bases stayed unmatched. Germline V lookup: CDR1 SGHRS, CDR2 YFSETQ. In DNA, the CDR3 is TGCGCCAGCAGCAATGACAGGGCTTTTAGAGCTTTCTTT. Translated, it gives CASSNDRAFRAFF.

This clonotype was detected a few times. The V call is TRBV6-1, the J call TRBJ2-3, with no clear D. Germline V lookup: CDR1 MNHNS, CDR2 SASEGT. V lost 1 base and J lost 0, with 14 bases in between. This CDR3 is 17 amino acids long. The CDR3 loop is CASSEEPTSSSTDTQYF. The CDR3 DNA reads as TGTGCCAGCAGTGAAGAACCAACCTCCAGTAGCACAGATACGCAGTATTTT.

This clonotype has a handful of counts. The conserved phenylalanine or tryptophan normally closing the CDR3 is absent here, so this likely arose from a read error. Because the CDR3's place on the DNA is in doubt, the DNA is left out and the CDR3 is given as listed by TCRdb. The chain is built from TRBV7-3 and TRBJ2-5; the table's D call, TRBD2, has no DNA check behind it. CDR1 and CDR2 (germline): SGHTA, FQGTGA. Ends included, the CDR3 has 16 residues. CDR3 region: CASSPGYPSYEQYFGN.

The chain uses TRBV11-2 and TRBJ2-6; 11 bases are a match to TRBD1. Gene TRBJ2-7 matches the end of the DNA better, so the J call may be wrong. The CDR3 is made up of 15 amino acids. Germline CDR1 SGHAT, CDR2 FQNNGV. The CDR3 here is CASSTRTGGDYEQYF. CDR3 coding DNA: TGTGCCAGCAGCACGAGGACAGGGGGCGACTACGAGCAGTACTTC.

Details on this clonotype: The conserved phenylalanine or tryptophan is not found at the CDR3 terminus, so this likely reflects a read error. The limits of the CDR3 on the DNA are not certain, so only TCRdb's listed CDR3 is given. The chain recombines TRBV27 with TRBJ2-1; the tabulated D call, TRBD1, remains unverified against the DNA. The CDR3 region is 16 residues in length, termini included. Germline V lookup: CDR1 MNHEY, CDR2 SMNVEV (reference sequence). The CDR3 is CASSLSTRGYGYTFGS.

A few counts support this clonotype. V and J are TRBV28 and TRBJ2-2; 8 nucleotides align to TRBD2. The CDR3 consists of 14 residues. With V trimmed by 5 bases and J by 6 bases, 5 bases remained unmatched. Germline V CDR1 and CDR2: MDHEN, SYDVKM. CDR3 sequence (DNA): TGTGCCAGCAGTCAGACTAGCGCGGCCGGGGAGCTGTTTTTT. Translation gives CASSQTSAAGELFF. Full variable domain (rest looked up from reference TRBV28 and TRBJ2-2): DVKVTQSSRYLVKRTGEKVFLECVQDMDHENMFWYRQDPGLGLRLIYFSYDVKMKEKGDIPEGYSVSREKKERFSLILESASTNQTSMYLCASSQTSAAGELFFGEGSRLTVL.

This chain connects TRBV10-3 to TRBJ2-5; D gene unclear. TRBJ2-1 matches the DNA end more closely, so the J call is doubtful. CDR1 and CDR2 from the germline V gene are ENHRY and SYGVKD. The CDR3 spans 11 residues. The CDR3: CAISGFNEQFF. CDR3 coding DNA: TGTGCCATCAGTGGGTTTAATGAGCAGTTCTTC.